The 19 T cell receptor beta chains in this list originate from one sample, sequenced in a study of blood T cell repertoires in COVID-19. Here immunoSEQ multiplex PCR was the method, and the copy in TCRdb shows in-frame clones only, minus some. The table includes roughly 140,000 clones, around 91% detected once. Sequenced: peripheral blood. These receptors were taken from an older woman with active COVID-19.

The chain carries TRBV28 and TRBJ1-5, with D perhaps matching TRBD1 (6 bases). The V gene lost 7 bases and the J gene lost 7 bases, with 20 bases spanning the gap. This CDR3 contains 15 residues. Germline V gene lookup returns CDR1 MDHEN and CDR2 SYDVKM. CDR3 protein: CASTERQVKWQPQHF. The CDR3 nucleotides read TGTGCCAGCACCGAACGACAGGTCAAGTGGCAGCCCCAGCATTTT.

In its sample, this clone was seen once. The chain joins TRBV19 to TRBJ2-7; TRBD1 aligns across 7 bases. The CDR3 covers 14 residues. CDR1 is LNHDA, CDR2 SQIVND, per germline (reference sequence). Trimming cost V 4 bases and J 2 bases; bases outside gene matches: 5. The CDR3 DNA sequence: TGTGCCAGTAGTACTCGGACAGGCCCCTACGAGCAGTACTTC. It is translated as CASSTRTGPYEQYF.

The chain joins TRBV7-9 to TRBJ2-1; D may be TRBD1 (6 bases). From germline, CDR1 is SEHNR and CDR2 FQNEAQ (reference sequence). Trimming stripped 5 bases from V and 0 bases from J, with 14 bases between. The CDR3 is 16 residues long. The CDR3 DNA reads as TGTGCCAGCAGCGACTACAGGGTTAGCTCCTACAATGAGCAGTTCTTC. It codes for CASSDYRVSSYNEQFF.

This clone showed up just once. This chain connects TRBV4-1 to TRBJ2-2; 14 bases align to TRBD2. In germline, CDR1 is MGHRA, CDR2 YSYEKL. The V and J ends lost 3 bases and 0 bases, in that order; junction bases with no gene match: 6. This CDR3 comprises 19 residues. The CDR3 nucleotides are TGCGCCAGCAGCCACCGGACTAGCGGGAGGCGTGCGAACACCGGGGAGCTGTTTTTT. Translated, it gives CASSHRTSGRRANTGELFF.

The chain links TRBV5-1 to TRBJ1-6, with D perhaps TRBD1 (6 bases). This CDR3 has 14 residues. V dropped 4 bases and J dropped 10 bases, with 15 bases sitting between them. Germline CDR1 SGHRS, CDR2 YFSETQ. The CDR3 reads CASSGGSGQSPLHF. In DNA form, the CDR3 reads TGCGCCAGCAGCGGGGGCTCGGGTCAATCACCCCTCCACTTT.

The chain recombines TRBV3-1 (or the pseudogene TRBV3-2) with TRBJ2-7; TRBD2 matches at 7 bases. The CDR3 is 16 amino acids. Germline V gives CDR1 LGHDT, CDR2 YNNKEL (reference sequence). After removal of 0 bases from V and 4 bases from J, the junction contained 9 bases not matched to a gene. The CDR3, as DNA: TGTGCCAGCAGCCAAGATTCGGGCGGGAGCTCGTACGAGCAGTACTTC. It translates to CASSQDSGGSSYEQYF.

This clone has more than one count but fewer than ten. This sequence joins TRBV27 and TRBJ1-6; maybe TRBD1 (5 bases). This CDR3 has 14 residues. Trimming stripped 8 bases from V and 4 bases from J, with 12 bases between. CDR1 MNHEY and CDR2 SMNVEV come from the germline V gene (reference sequence). The CDR3 DNA reads as TGTGCCAGCGCCGGACACCCATATAATTCACCCCTCCACTTT. Encoded protein: CASAGHPYNSPLHF.

V usage is TRBV4-3 and J usage is TRBJ1-2; D is unclear. The germline V gene encodes CDR1 LGHNA and CDR2 YSLEER. The V and J ends lost 0 bases and 3 bases respectively, with 8 bases between them. This CDR3 region has 14 residues. CDR3 residues: CASSQEPGDYGYTF. The CDR3 DNA sequence: TGCGCCAGCAGCCAAGAACCAGGCGACTATGGCTACACCTTC.

The rearrangement links TRBV4-1 to TRBJ1-1; 8 bases agree with TRBD1. Germline trimming cut 5 bases from V and 2 bases from J; bases unmatched to any gene: 7. This CDR3 has 15 residues. The germline V gene has CDR1 MGHRA and CDR2 YSYEKL. The CDR3 is CASSTRTGPNTEAFF. CDR3 in DNA: TGCGCCAGCAGCACTCGGACAGGGCCTAACACTGAAGCTTTCTTT.

This clone was counted once. V and J are TRBV3-1 (or the pseudogene TRBV3-2) and TRBJ2-3, with TRBD2 matching 9 bases. Germline V CDR1 and CDR2: LGHDT, YNNKEL (reference sequence). The J segment lost 2 bases and the V segment lost 0 bases, leaving 15 bases of the junction unmatched. The CDR3 is 20 residues long. The CDR3 loop reads CASSQEGPHRLAATTDTQYF. In DNA form, the CDR3 reads TGTGCCAGCAGCCAAGAGGGACCCCATCGACTAGCGGCGACCACAGATACGCAGTATTTT.

This clone was observed a few times. The V and J genes are TRBV3-1 (or the pseudogene TRBV3-2) and TRBJ2-5; 7 nucleotides line up with TRBD1. Germline CDR1 LGHDT, CDR2 YNNKEL (reference sequence). This CDR3 region has 19 residues. The V gene end was trimmed by 0 bases and the J gene end by 6 bases; junction bases not matched to a gene: 19. The CDR3 reads CASSQEIPWGQGVGKTQYF. In DNA form, the CDR3 reads TGTGCCAGCAGCCAAGAAATCCCTTGGGGGCAGGGGGTTGGGAAGACCCAGTACTTC.

V gene TRBV5-4 combines with J gene TRBJ2-3; D is possibly TRBD2 (6 bases). The ends were cut back, 5 bases at V and 6 bases at J, with 13 bases in the middle. There are 13 residues in the CDR3. The germline CDR1 and CDR2 sequences are SGHNT and YYREEE (reference sequence). The CDR3 loop reads CASSPDYGDTQYF. The CDR3 DNA reads as TGTGCCAGCAGTCCGGACTATGGGGATACGCAGTATTTT.

The chain joins TRBV9 to TRBJ1-6, with 9 bases identical to TRBD1. Germline V lookup: CDR1 SGDLS, CDR2 YYNGEE. Trimming removed 3 bases from V and 6 bases from J; junction bases left unmatched: 10. The CDR3 totals 17 residues. The CDR3 sequence is CASSASPRDRVNSPLHF. DNA for the CDR3: TGTGCCAGCAGCGCCTCCCCCCGGGACAGGGTTAATTCACCCCTCCACTTT. Full variable domain (missing parts from reference TRBV9 and TRBJ1-6): DSGVTQTPKHLITATGQRVTLRCSPRSGDLSVYWYQQSLDQGLQFLIQYYNGEERAKGNILERFSAQQFPDLHSELNLSSLELGDSALYFCASSASPRDRVNSPLHFGNGTRLTVT.

This chain joins TRBV3-1 (or the pseudogene TRBV3-2) and TRBJ1-6, with 7 bases that match TRBD1. Germline loops: CDR1 LGHDT, CDR2 YNNKEL (reference sequence). The ends lost 1 base at V and 7 bases at J; junction bases unmatched: 1. This CDR3 is 14 amino acids long. CDR3 nucleotides: TGTGCCAGCAGCCAAGGACAGGGAAATTCACCCCTCCACTTT. Translated: CASSQGQGNSPLHF.

The chain couples TRBV7-6 to TRBJ1-2; possible D gene TRBD1, 5 bases. The germline gives CDR1 SGHVS, CDR2 FNYEAQ. The CDR3 is 15 residues long. Trimming left V 2 bases short and J 4 bases short, with 14 bases between. CDR3 in DNA: TGTGCCAGCAGCTTAACACAACAGGCCTCCTATGGCTACACCTTC. It is translated as CASSLTQQASYGYTF.

This sequence joins TRBV7-9 and TRBJ2-5; 7 bases are a match to TRBD1. Germline lookup yields CDR1 SEHNR and CDR2 FQNEAQ (reference sequence). The J segment lost 5 bases and the V segment lost 1 base, leaving 10 bases of the junction unmatched. There are 16 residues in the CDR3. The chain's CDR3 is CASSLVGGTAYETQYF. The DNA for the CDR3 is TGTGCCAGCAGCTTAGTCGGTGGGACAGCCTACGAGACCCAGTACTTC.

The chain combines TRBV9 with TRBJ2-6; 8 positions agree with TRBD1. The CDR3 has 17 residues. Germline CDR1 is SGDLS and CDR2 is YYNGEE. Trimming removed 4 bases from V and 2 bases from J; junction bases left unmatched: 8. The CDR3 loop reads CASSTGTGGTGANVLTF. DNA for the CDR3: TGTGCCAGCAGCACAGGGACAGGTGGAACTGGGGCCAACGTCCTGACTTTC.

V gene TRBV6-2 or TRBV6-3 combines with J gene TRBJ2-1, with 9 bases fitting TRBD1. V trimming: 4 bases; J trimming: 5 bases; junction bases outside the gene matches: 6. This CDR3 has 15 residues. CDR1 is MNHEY, CDR2 SVGEGT, per germline. For the CDR3, the DNA is TGTGCCAGCAGTTCGCGACAGGGGGTGAACAATGAGCAGTTCTTC. Translating it yields CASSSRQGVNNEQFF.

V is TRBV6-4 and J is TRBJ1-2; D gene ambiguous. Germline V CDR1 and CDR2: MRHNA, SNTAGT. The CDR3 has 13 amino acids. Trimming left V 2 bases short and J 8 bases short, with 12 bases between. The DNA of the CDR3 is TGTGCCAGCAGTGACGGGCAGGAGGGCGGCTACACCTTC. Its protein is CASSDGQEGGYTF.